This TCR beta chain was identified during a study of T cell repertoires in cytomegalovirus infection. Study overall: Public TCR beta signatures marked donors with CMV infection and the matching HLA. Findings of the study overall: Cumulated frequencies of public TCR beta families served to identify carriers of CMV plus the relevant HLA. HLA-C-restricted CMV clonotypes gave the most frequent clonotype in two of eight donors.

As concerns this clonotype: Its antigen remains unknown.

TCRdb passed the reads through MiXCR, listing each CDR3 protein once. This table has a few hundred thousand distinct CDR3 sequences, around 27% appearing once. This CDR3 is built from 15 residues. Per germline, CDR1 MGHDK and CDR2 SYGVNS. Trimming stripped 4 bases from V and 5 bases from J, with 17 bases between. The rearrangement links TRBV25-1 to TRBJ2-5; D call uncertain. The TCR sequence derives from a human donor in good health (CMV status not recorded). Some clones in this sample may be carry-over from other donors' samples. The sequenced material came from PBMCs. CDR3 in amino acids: CASSVSGVVYETQYF. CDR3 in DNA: TGTGCCAGCAGTGTCTCTGGGGTGGTTTACGAGACCCAGTACTTC.